The rows below give T cell receptor beta chains drawn from one sample of a study of blood T cell repertoires in COVID-19. TCRdb keeps only in-frame clones here, not all; method: immunoSEQ multiplex PCR. The sample records approximately 310,000 clones, 80% to 90% being singletons. The sequenced sample consisted of PBMCs or T cells enriched from blood (not recorded which). The receptors here all came from a man aged 30 to 39 who had recovered from COVID-19. CDR3s include the opening cysteine and the closing phenylalanine or tryptophan. The D gene is left open where the match is weak. Clone size is stated in some rows and not others, as once, few, many or a class when expanded.

TRBJ1-2	NA	few	TRBV5-4	TGTGCCAGCAGCTCCGACAGCTATGGCTACACCTTC	CASSSDSYGYTF
TRBJ2-3	NA	NA	TRBV19	TGTGCCACGAGGGCTAGCACAGATACGCAGTATTTT	CATRASTDTQYF
TRBJ2-2	TRBD1	few	TRBV6-6	TGTGCCAGCAGCCGAGGACAGGGAGGGAACACCGGGGAGCTGTTTTTT	CASSRGQGGNTGELFF
TRBJ1-6	NA	NA	TRBV7-9	TGTGCCAGCAGCTTTGCCGGGACGTTAGGTGCGGGGTTCGGTTCACCCCTCCACTTT	CASSFAGTLGAGFGSPLHF
TRBJ1-2	NA	NA	TRBV7-9	TGTGCCAGCAGTTCACAGGGTCCTGGTGGCTACACCTTC	CASSSQGPGGYTF
TRBJ1-3	TRBD1	NA	TRBV6-6	TGTGCCAGCAGGCGGACAGGGTTGGGCTCTGGAAACACCATATATTTT	CASRRTGLGSGNTIYF
TRBJ1-2	TRBD1	NA	TRBV6-5	TGTGCCAGCAGGTCGGGACAGCAATCCTATGGCTACACCTTC	CASRSGQQSYGYTF
TRBJ1-1	NA	NA	TRBV28	TGTGCCAGCAGTCCGTCGACATCGAACACTGAAGCTTTCTTT	CASSPSTSNTEAFF
TRBJ1-1	NA	NA	TRBV7-8	TGTGCCAGCAGCCCAGGGGCGTGGGCTTTCTTT	CASSPGAWAFF
TRBJ1-5	TRBD1	NA	TRBV2	TGTGCCAGCAAGAGGACAGGGGCCTGGAGAGAGCCCCAGCATTTT	CASKRTGAWREPQHF
TRBJ1-1	TRBD1	NA	TRBV5-4	TGTGCCAGCAGCTTGGGGGGACAGATGAACACTGAAGCTTTCTTT	CASSLGGQMNTEAFF
TRBJ2-1	TRBD2	NA	TRBV3-1/TRBV3-2	TGTGCCAGCAGCCAAGAGGGCGAGCGGGGGGCCAATGAGCAGTTCTTC	CASSQEGERGANEQFF
TRBJ1-5	TRBD1	NA	TRBV24-1	TGTGCCACCAGTGATCCCGGGACAGCGTTAAATCAGCCCCAGCATTTT	CATSDPGTALNQPQHF
TRBJ2-7	NA	NA	TRBV27	TGTGCCAGCAGTTTAATTCGGGGGACGGTTGACGAGCAGTACTTC	CASSLIRGTVDEQYF
TRBJ1-1	TRBD1	NA	TRBV3-1/TRBV3-2	TGTGCCAGCAGCCCACAGGGGGCGAAAACTGAAGCTTTCTTT	CASSPQGAKTEAFF